This entry describes one T cell receptor (beta chain). A much more abundant neighbour one base away suggests this may be a read error. Unique molecular identifiers tagged the TCRbeta library. MiXCR was run by TCRdb on the PCR reads, yielding one entry per CDR3 protein. The table has over 85,000 distinct CDR3 sequences, 10% to 13% seen once. The source of the sample is a study of T-cell reconstitution after alpha-beta-depleted transplantation in children. CDR3 length: 14 residues. V lost 4 bases, J lost 5 bases, and 14 bases lay in between. Germline V gives CDR1 MGHRA, CDR2 YSYEKL. Sequences were derived from PBMCs from the stem cell graft donor, sampled from the stem cell graft. This TCR derives from a human donor who donated a stem cell graft to a child with acute lymphoblastic leukemia. V is TRBV4-1 and J is TRBJ1-2; tentatively, D is TRBD1 (5 bases). This CDR3 reads CASSRHGASYGYTF. Written as DNA, the CDR3 is TGCGCCAGCAGCCGACATGGGGCCTCATATGGCTACACCTTC.